The clone carrying this T cell receptor beta chain occurred many times. The antigen remains unidentified. This sample was taken from a study of identical twins. General study results and limits: Alpha sequences that were out-of-frame and twin-shared showed an excess of low generation probability. Fewer insertions marked abundant cord blood beta clonotypes; young adult naive trended weakly, memory not at all.

The V gene lost 8 bases and the J gene lost 6 bases, with 11 bases spanning the gap. CDR1 is MGHRA, CDR2 YSYEKL, per germline. The CDR3 covers 13 residues. TCRdb re-called the 5' RACE reads with MiXCR, one entry per CDR3 protein. This table holds approximately 530,000 distinct CDR3 sequences, more than 20% found once. The data also belong to a second study, concerning yellow fever vaccine responses in identical twins.

The sequenced sample consisted of CD4+ T cells sorted from blood. The rearrangement uses TRBV4-1 and TRBJ1-6, with D unclear. The TCR originated in a young woman in good health. CDR3 sequence: CASRTGGNSPLHF. The CDR3 DNA follows: TGCGCCAGCCGGACGGGCGGTAATTCACCCCTCCACTTT.